This T cell receptor (beta chain) came from a study of T cells in Graves' hyperthyroidism and ophthalmopathy. The CDR3 runs 16 residues. Losses at the gene ends were 0 bases for V and 3 bases for J; bases not matched to a gene: 5. Germline V gives CDR1 MNHEY, CDR2 SVGAGI. Amplified TCR beta CDR3 regions derived from RNA transcripts. The HTBI primer set served for first-round RT-PCR of the TCR CDR3. TCRdb passed the multiplex PCR reads through MiXCR, listing each CDR3 protein once. The sample has a few hundred thousand distinct CDR3 sequences; 15% to 20% are singletons. The source of this sequence is a man aged 18 to 29 with Graves' ophthalmopathy. The rearrangement uses TRBV6-5 and TRBJ1-1; 9 bases match TRBD1. Input material: blood. The CDR3: CASSYSLDRGDTEAFF. The DNA for the CDR3 is TGTGCCAGCAGTTACTCATTAGACAGGGGGGACACTGAAGCTTTCTTT.